This T cell receptor beta chain was documented in a study of blood T cells in healthy people across ages. Study-wide results and caveats: Estimated diversity, derived from one million T cells, was regarded as an underestimate.

A second PCR of about 7 to 12 cycles used a sample-barcoded 5' primer and a J-beta primer mix. TCRdb used MiXCR to reprocess the 5' RACE reads, holding one entry per CDR3 protein. Found here are more than 750,000 distinct CDR3 sequences, roughly 28% of them singletons; the top ten hold 9.5% to 13%. This clonotype has at least ten counts. Its target is not known. Isolated per sample were at least 6 million PBMCs. Per the germline V gene, CDR1 is SNHLY and CDR2 is FYNNEI. CDR3 length: 11 amino acids. V was clipped by 7 bases and J by 6 bases, with 10 bases between them. In addition, the sample was reused for a study of T cells of mothers and their children. That work adds: Over 8 million TCR beta CDR3 reads were obtained from each mother, and some 3.2 million from each child.

The sequence came from a woman in her thirties or forties in good health. The J gene is TRBJ2-7, the V gene TRBV2; D uncertain. Sequencing input: blood. CDR3 bases: TGTGCCAGCACCTACTGGGTCGAGCAGTACTTC. Translation: CASTYWVEQYF.